The 8 T cell receptor beta chains reported below all come from one sample, sequenced in a study of blood T cell repertoires in COVID-19. Sequencing used immunoSEQ multiplex PCR; TCRdb keeps in-frame clones, though not all of them. The sample holds some 120,000 clones, 80% to 85% seen once. The sequencing sample was made of peripheral blood. The receptors were sampled from a woman in her seventies with acute or convalescent COVID-19.

The chain has TRBV5-1 and TRBJ2-1, with 12 bases matching TRBD2. V lost 4 bases and J lost 6; bases outside the gene matches: 8. This CDR3 comprises 16 residues. Germline CDR1 SGHRS, CDR2 YFSETQ. CDR3 sequence: CASSLSTSGSGNEQFF. DNA for the CDR3: TGCGCCAGCAGCCTATCGACTAGCGGGAGTGGCAATGAGCAGTTCTTC.

Concerning this clone itself: One end of the junction is discordant with germline, which a read error may explain. The V gene is TRBV20-1, the J gene TRBJ1-2; D is possibly TRBD1 (5 bases). This CDR3 is 10 amino acids long. Germline values: CDR1 DFQATT, CDR2 SNEGSKA (reference sequence). The CDR3 here is CSARDGAGIF. The CDR3 coding sequence is TGCAGTGCTAGAGATGGGGCTGGTATCTTC.

The chain has TRBV6-5 and TRBJ2-1; D not certain. Germline CDR1 reads MNHEY; CDR2 reads SVGAGI. Trimming cost V 5 bases and J 4 bases, with 15 bases left between them. The CDR3 consists of 15 residues. CDR3 loop: CASSRNLASYNEQFF. DNA for the CDR3: TGTGCCAGCAGTCGGAACTTAGCCTCTTACAATGAGCAGTTCTTC.

The rearrangement links TRBV4-2 to TRBJ2-7, with 9 nucleotides matching TRBD2. The CDR3 covers 17 residues. After removal of 0 bases from V and 4 bases from J, the junction contained 10 bases not matched to a gene. The germline CDR1 and CDR2 sequences are LGHNA and YNFKEQ. The chain's CDR3 is CASSQDARGGAGYEQYF. The CDR3 DNA follows: TGTGCCAGCAGCCAAGATGCTCGCGGGGGGGCGGGATACGAGCAGTACTTC.

The chain joins TRBV9 to TRBJ2-6; a weak D match, TRBD1 (6 bases). This CDR3 is built from 15 residues. V lost 1 base to trimming and J lost 8 bases, with 13 bases between them. CDR1 is SGDLS, CDR2 YYNGEE, per germline. The CDR3 bases are TGTGCCAGCAGCGTAACCTCTGACAGGTCCAACGTCCTGACTTTC. Its protein product is CASSVTSDRSNVLTF.

The chain links TRBV27 to TRBJ2-4, with D perhaps matching TRBD1 (6 bases). This CDR3 spans 14 amino acids. Per the germline V gene, CDR1 is MNHEY and CDR2 is SMNVEV (reference sequence). V lost 0 bases and J lost 6, with 9 bases in between. CDR3 sequence (DNA): TGTGCCAGCAGTTTATCTGGGGACATAAACATTCAGTACTTC. Amino acid sequence: CASSLSGDINIQYF.

The gene calls are TRBV9 and TRBJ2-3; 12 bases agree with TRBD2. The CDR3 has 16 residues. V lost 3 bases to trimming and J lost 5 bases; unmatched junction nucleotides: 7. Germline lookup yields CDR1 SGDLS and CDR2 YYNGEE. CDR3 protein: CASSDLAGGPGDTQYF. CDR3 nucleotides: TGTGCCAGCAGCGACCTAGCGGGAGGGCCCGGAGATACGCAGTATTTT.

The chain uses TRBV2 and TRBJ2-3; tentative D call: TRBD2 (5 bases). V gave up 6 bases and J gave up 5 bases, with 12 bases separating them. This CDR3 spans 13 amino acids. The germline V gene encodes CDR1 SNHLY and CDR2 FYNNEI. CDR3 protein: CASSGETQDTQYF. Here the CDR3 DNA reads TGTGCCAGCAGCGGGGAGACCCAAGATACGCAGTATTTT.